One sample yielded the 21 T cell receptor beta chains listed below, sequenced in a study of blood T cells in healthy people across ages (dated by TCRdb to between 2015 and 2017). The method was 5' RACE. Instrument used: Illumina HiSeq 2500. A second roughly 6 to 11 cycle PCR used a sample-barcoded 5' primer and a J-beta primer mix. In-frame beta chains were kept once TCRdb had trimmed the public reads at Q25 with fastp and called clones with MiXCR. Here each entry gathers all rows of one CDR3 protein and keeps the most common genes and DNA. This sample gives 600,000 or so distinct CDR3 sequences in total; roughly 21% of them show up just once. The top ten hold roughly 3.9% of the sample. Sequencing was done on a sample of blood. Receptors were obtained from a man in his 70s in good health.

This clonotype was counted a few times. The CDR3 loop is CASSPFSPLFELRYEQYF. The CDR3, as DNA: TGCGCCAGCAGCCCATTTTCTCCCTTATTTGAACTCCGCTACGAGCAGTACTTC. V and J are TRBV5-1 and TRBJ2-5; D is unresolved. The DNA end lines up better with TRBJ2-7; the J call may be wrong. Germline CDR1 is SGHRS and CDR2 is YFSETQ. This CDR3 is 18 amino acids long.

The CDR3 DNA reads as TGCAGCGTTGCGACGGACAGGGCCTACGAGCAGTACTTC. Its protein is CSVATDRAYEQYF. The chain combines TRBV29-1 with TRBJ2-5, with 8 bases that match TRBD1. The J call is doubtful: the DNA matches TRBJ2-7 better. Germline V gene sequence: CDR1 SQVTM, CDR2 ANQGSEA. This CDR3 is 13 amino acids long.

This clonotype has just a few counts. V usage is TRBV12-3 or TRBV12-4 and J usage is TRBJ2-7, with D perhaps TRBD1 or TRBD2 (6 bases each). The J call is in doubt because the DNA end fits TRBJ2-1 better. CDR3 size: 12 residues. The CDR3 protein is CASSSRGVRQFF. The DNA for the CDR3 is TGTGCCAGCAGTTCTAGGGGGGTAAGGCAGTTCTTC.

This clonotype was counted only a few times. The chain uses TRBV7-2 and TRBJ2-2, with TRBD2 identical over 12 bases. This CDR3 is built from 18 residues. CDR1 SGHTA and CDR2 FQGNSA come from the germline V gene. V lost 4 bases and J lost 5; bases outside the gene matches: 11. The CDR3, as DNA: TGTGCCAGCAGCTATCTACGATCTAGCGGGAGGGGTACCGGGGAGCTGTTTTTT. Translating it yields CASSYLRSSGRGTGELFF.

This chain uses TRBV10-2 with TRBJ2-5; a possible D gene is TRBD2 (6 bases). The J call may be faulty, since TRBJ2-1 better matches the DNA end. This CDR3 is 12 amino acids long. Germline values: CDR1 WSHSY, CDR2 SAAADI. CDR3 sequence reads: CASSGGTFEQFF. The CDR3 DNA is TGCGCCAGCAGTGGGGGGACTTTTGAGCAGTTCTTC.

In its sample, this clonotype was seen a few times. The genes are TRBV2 and TRBJ2-5; D possibly corresponds to TRBD1 (6 bases). The J call is uncertain, as TRBJ2-1 better fits the DNA end. This CDR3 comprises 13 residues. Germline lookup yields CDR1 SNHLY and CDR2 FYNNEI. CDR3 protein: CASSDRQESEQFF. The CDR3 region has the DNA TGTGCCAGCAGTGATAGACAGGAGTCTGAGCAGTTCTTC.

V and J are TRBV7-3 and TRBJ2-5; perhaps TRBD1 as D (6 bases). Matching the DNA end better, TRBJ2-1 makes the J call doubtful. CDR3 length: 14 amino acids. From germline, CDR1 is SGHTA and CDR2 FQGTGA. The CDR3 region has the DNA TGTGCCAGCAGCCCGGACGGAAGGGGGAATGAGCAGTTCTTC. This codes for CASSPDGRGNEQFF.

The chain recombines TRBV21-1 with TRBJ1-2; the table gives TRBD1 as D, unverified against the DNA. TRBV21-1 has pseudogene status. This CDR3 is built from 19 residues. The CDR3 bases are TGTGCCAGCAGCAAAGTGAAACCGGGACAGGGGACCCATAACTATGGCTACACCTTC. This translates into CASSKVKPGQGTHNYGYTF.

V is TRBV6-6 and J is TRBJ1-5; maybe TRBD1 (5 bases). V was pared by 7 bases and J by 3 bases, with 10 bases between. The length of the CDR3 is 13 residues. Germline V gene lookup returns CDR1 MNHNY and CDR2 SVGAGI (reference sequence). The CDR3 DNA sequence: TGTGCCAGCAAGGGGACCGACAATCAGCCCCAGCATTTT. The encoded protein is CASKGTDNQPQHF.

This chain connects TRBV29-1 to TRBJ1-1; the match to TRBD1 covers 9 bases. J was trimmed by 1 base and V by 3 bases; bases with no gene match: 3. The CDR3 has 14 amino acids. Germline V gene data show CDR1 as SQVTM and CDR2 as ANQGSEA. The CDR3 region is CSVDLQGANTEAFF. The CDR3 nucleotides are TGCAGCGTTGACCTACAGGGGGCGAACACTGAAGCTTTCTTT.

V usage is TRBV28 and J usage is TRBJ1-3; D is unclear. Germline CDR1 and CDR2: MDHEN and SYDVKM. Deletions cut 4 bases from V and 0 bases from J, with 7 bases between. CDR3 length equals 14 residues. CDR3 nucleotides: TGTGCCAGCAGTTCCAGTTTCTCTGGAAACACCATATATTTT. As protein: CASSSSFSGNTIYF.

V and J are TRBV12-3 or TRBV12-4 and TRBJ2-5; D perhaps matches TRBD2 (6 bases). The CDR3 has 13 amino acids. The germline V and J ends were trimmed by 6 bases and 3 bases, with 11 bases remaining between them. In nucleotides, the CDR3 is TGTGCCAGCAGCCCTAGCGCGAAAGAGACCCAGTACTTC. It yields the protein CASSPSAKETQYF.

The table lists this clonotype with a count of one. The rearrangement links TRBV27 to TRBJ2-7, with TRBD1 identical over 9 bases. The junction had 7 bases not matched to a gene; V was cut back by 4 bases and J by 3 bases. The CDR3 runs 15 residues. Germline CDR1 reads MNHEY; CDR2 reads SMNVEV (reference sequence). CDR3 residues: CASSSTGTGIYEQYF. The CDR3 DNA follows: TGTGCCAGCAGTTCGACCGGGACAGGGATCTACGAGCAGTACTTC.

There are a few counts of this clonotype. J is TRBJ2-5 and V is TRBV7-2, with a tentative D call TRBD1 (5 bases). The CDR3 is made up of 14 amino acids. Germline values: CDR1 SGHTA, CDR2 FQGNSA. V was cut by 6 bases and J by 2 bases, with 13 bases left in between. The CDR3 DNA reads TGTGCCAGCAGGTGGACACCAACACAAGAGACCCAGTACTTC. It yields the protein CASRWTPTQETQYF.

The chain combines TRBV5-1 with TRBJ2-5; D may correspond to TRBD1 or TRBD2 (7 bases each). V was pared by 2 bases and J by 2 bases, with 13 bases between. Per the germline V gene, CDR1 is SGHRS and CDR2 is YFSETQ. The CDR3 has 15 amino acids. The CDR3 DNA reads TGCGCCAGCAGCTTCGGGACAGCGGGACAAGAGACCCAGTACTTC. It translates to CASSFGTAGQETQYF.

The chain is built from TRBV12-3 or TRBV12-4 and TRBJ2-5, with 14 bases identical to TRBD2. TRBJ2-1 explains the end of the DNA better; the J call may be wrong. The CDR3 covers 14 residues. CDR3 residues: CASRWTSGRTEQFF. CDR3 in DNA: TGTGCCAGCAGGTGGACTAGCGGGAGGACGGAGCAGTTCTTC.

This clonotype was seen a few times. The rearrangement uses TRBV6-6 and TRBJ2-3; TRBD2 is a possible D gene (5 bases). This CDR3 region has 14 residues. Trimming removed 5 bases at V and 4 bases at J, with 13 bases between. The V gene's germline CDR1 is MNHNY and CDR2 SVGAGI (reference sequence). Here the CDR3 DNA reads TGTGCCAGCAGTCCAAAACTAGTCGCAGATACGCAGTATTTT. It yields the protein CASSPKLVADTQYF.

The rearrangement joins TRBV4-1 to TRBJ2-4; no clear D gene. CDR1 and CDR2 (germline): MGHRA, YSYEKL. Deletions cut 0 bases from V and 0 bases from J, with 12 bases between. The CDR3 sequence is 17 residues long. The CDR3 region has the DNA TGCGCCAGCAGCCAAGATATAGCCTCTGTAGCCAAAAACATTCAGTACTTC. This sequence encodes CASSQDIASVAKNIQYF.

DNA of the CDR3: TGCGCCAGCAGCCAAGATGAGGGGGGTCTAATGAACAATGAGCAGTTCTTC. This translates into CASSQDEGGLMNNEQFF. The V call is TRBV4-1, the J call TRBJ2-1, with D perhaps being TRBD1 or TRBD2 (6 bases each). This CDR3 has 17 residues. Germline-derived CDR1 and CDR2 are MGHRA and YSYEKL. V lost 0 bases and J lost 5, with 17 bases in between.

This clonotype was seen repeatedly, ten times or more. The CDR3 nucleotides read TGCAGCGTTGCCGGGAGGTACCAAGAGACCCAGTACTTC. Translation: CSVAGRYQETQYF. The J gene is TRBJ2-5, the V gene TRBV29-1; 7 bases are shared with TRBD2. J was trimmed by 0 bases and V by 4 bases; bases with no gene match: 2. The CDR3 has 13 amino acids. Germline V gene data show CDR1 as SQVTM and CDR2 as ANQGSEA.

This clonotype has just a few counts. The rearrangement uses TRBV12-3 or TRBV12-4 and TRBJ1-1, with D maybe TRBD1 (6 bases). Trimming stripped 2 bases from V and 5 bases from J, with 12 bases between. The CDR3 contains 14 residues. The chain's CDR3 is CASSLSRGWTEAFF. CDR3 nucleotides: TGTGCCAGCAGTTTATCCAGGGGTTGGACTGAAGCTTTCTTT.